Detailed here is one T cell receptor beta chain. This sample was taken from a study of T cell changes during pregnancy in multiple sclerosis. Method: immunoSEQ multiplex PCR; TCRdb's copy keeps in-frame clones and lacks some. The profile shows 120,000 or so clones, 90% to 95% of them singletons. CDR3 size: 13 residues. Germline CDR1 is SGHRS and CDR2 is YFSETQ. Trimming removed 4 bases at V and 8 bases at J, with 15 bases between. The receptor was derived from a female donor with multiple sclerosis, enrolled in a pregnancy study. The chain joins TRBV5-1 to TRBJ1-2; the D gene is possibly TRBD1 (5 bases). Sequenced here: peripheral blood, sampled before pregnancy. The CDR3 reads CASSTTTGSGYTF. The DNA of the CDR3 is TGCGCCAGCAGCACCACCACAGGAAGCGGCTACACCTTC.